This T cell receptor beta chain comes out of a study of blood T cells in healthy people across ages. Overall study results and limits: The study found more naive CD4+ cells and higher diversity in long-lived than aged donors. The study regarded diversity estimates from one million T cells as underestimates.

Sample-barcoded 5' priming and a J-beta primer mix drove a second PCR of roughly 7 to 11 cycles. One entry per CDR3 protein, called by TCRdb with MiXCR from the 5' RACE reads. Of 900,000 to 950,000 distinct CDR3 sequences in the sample, almost 30% were seen once. On this clonotype: Its antigen remains unknown.

The sample also formed part of further work on T cells of mothers and their children. That work adds: All RNA that had been extracted was used for cDNA synthesis at around 1.4 ug per 15 ul.

Input material: blood. This sequence originates from a woman in her thirties or forties in good health.

The CDR3 DNA sequence: TGTGCCAGCAGCCAAGGGAGCCGGAGGACCTACGAGCAGTACTTC. The encoded protein is CASSQGSRRTYEQYF. The V call is TRBV7-9, the J call TRBJ2-7, with D possibly matching TRBD2 (5 bases). Germline-derived CDR1 and CDR2 are SEHNR and FQNEAQ (reference sequence). The V gene lost 5 bases and the J gene lost 2 bases, with 16 bases spanning the gap. This CDR3 contains 15 residues.